This T cell receptor (beta chain) was obtained from a study of T cells after yellow fever vaccination. Study context: Any fraction with a low cell number was prepared using SMART-Seq v4 Ultra Low Input.

In TCRdb, the 5' RACE reads were re-called with MiXCR into one record per CDR3 protein. The sample consists of around 110,000 distinct CDR3 sequences, roughly 8.4% of them appearing once. This clonotype was counted at least ten times. Its antigen is currently unknown. General study results and limits: Post-booster repertoires again held most primary-vaccination clones (approximately 96% CD4, roughly 88% CD8). The CD4 and CD8 compartments had a small share of their clonotypes in common.

V shed 4 bases and J shed 4 bases, with 14 bases lying between them. The CDR3 is 15 amino acids. Germline loops: CDR1 LGHDT, CDR2 YNNKEL (reference sequence). This sequence originates from a young man who received the YFV17D yellow fever vaccine. The sequences come from CD8+ T cells sorted from PBMCs, collected 45 days after the yellow fever booster vaccination. J is TRBJ2-1 and V is TRBV3-1; a possible D gene is TRBD1 (6 bases). In nucleotides, the CDR3 is TGTGCCAGCAGCCTGCCCAGGGGTTGGTACAATGAGCAGTTCTTC. Translating gives CASSLPRGWYNEQFF.